The clone carrying this T cell receptor (beta chain) was seen a few times. This sample was taken from a study of cytomegalovirus exposure and HLA in healthy donors. With 60 Vbeta and 13 Jbeta primers, the PCR was carried out. Produced via immunoSEQ multiplex PCR; TCRdb's table is partial and in-frame only. The sample lists under 200,000 clones, roughly 80% occurring once. The V end lost 7 bases, the J end lost 2 bases, and 12 bases lay between the germline ends. CDR3 length: 15 amino acids. Germline values: CDR1 LNHDA, CDR2 SQIVND (reference sequence). The chain carries TRBV19 and TRBJ1-6; D is uncertain. The sequenced sample was PBMCs. The TCR sequence derives from a human donor in good health. The CDR3 bases are TGTGCCAGTACTCGGTTGGAGGCCTATAATTCACCCCTCCACTTT. This translates into CASTRLEAYNSPLHF.